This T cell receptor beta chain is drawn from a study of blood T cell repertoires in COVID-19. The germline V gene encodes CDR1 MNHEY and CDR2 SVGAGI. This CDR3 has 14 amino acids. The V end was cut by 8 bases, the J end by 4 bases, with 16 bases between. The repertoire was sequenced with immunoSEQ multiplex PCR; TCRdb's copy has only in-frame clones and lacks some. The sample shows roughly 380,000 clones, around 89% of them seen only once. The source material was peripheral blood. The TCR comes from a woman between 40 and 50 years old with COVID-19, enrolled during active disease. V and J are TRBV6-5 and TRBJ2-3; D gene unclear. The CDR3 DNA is TGTGCCAGCCATTATTCCCTAGGCGCAGATACGCAGTATTTT. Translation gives CASHYSLGADTQYF.